This T cell receptor beta chain was sequenced during a study of blood T cell repertoires in COVID-19. In the study overall: There were acute and convalescent COVID-19 samples, and they came from the United States, Italy and Spain. PBMCs, B-cell-depleted T cells, or T cells were the source of the cDNA or gDNA that made up the material.

Source study methods: Amplification from reference gene primers served as the basis for estimated nucleated cell counts. The data were produced by immunoSEQ multiplex PCR, yet TCRdb's version contains in-frame clones alone and is incomplete. V, J and clone size reflect that table, while D and trimming were determined from the DNA. The top ten hold under 30% of the sample, which has 70,000 to 95,000 clones, 86% seen once. V lost 4 bases and J 7 bases, leaving 15 bases between the germline ends. Germline V gene lookup returns CDR1 SGDLS and CDR2 YYNGEE. The CDR3 totals 15 residues. The sequenced sample consisted of peripheral blood. V usage is TRBV9 and J usage is TRBJ1-6; D might be TRBD1 (5 bases). This sequence was found in a human donor in a cohort sampled during active COVID-19. The CDR3 loop is CASSPPTGENSPLHF. The CDR3 bases are TGTGCCAGCAGCCCACCCACAGGCGAGAATTCACCCCTCCACTTT.